These 10 T cell receptor beta chains originate from one sample sequenced in a study of regulatory T cells in long-lasting Graves disease. Time point in this sample: newly diagnosed GD, antithyroid drugs for less than 3 months. Scientists built the TCR library using RNA that was extracted from PBMCs. CDR3 regions were amplified by Arm-PCR using iRepertoire HTBI primers to build TCR beta libraries. TCRdb called the multiplex PCR reads again in MiXCR, with one record for every CDR3 protein. Among 520,000 or so distinct CDR3 sequences listed, 12% were seen once. These data were also filed under a second study, of T cells in Graves' hyperthyroidism and ophthalmopathy.

Sequences were derived from peripheral blood mononuclear cells (PBMCs), sampled at new diagnosis, from a patient treated with antithyroid drugs. Receptor source: a woman aged 30 to 39 with Graves disease.

This clonotype was counted many times. The DNA for the CDR3 is TGTGCCAGTAGTAAACTAGGGGGAAATCAGCCCCAGCATTTT. Amino acid sequence: CASSKLGGNQPQHF. The chain uses TRBV19 and TRBJ1-5; a possible D gene is TRBD1 (6 bases). Trimming stripped 4 bases from V and 4 bases from J, with 11 bases between. The CDR3 spans 14 residues. In germline, CDR1 is LNHDA, CDR2 SQIVND (reference sequence).

This clonotype was seen at least ten times. The chain links TRBV18 to TRBJ2-5; a possible D gene is TRBD2 (6 bases). Germline V gene data show CDR1 as KGHSH and CDR2 as LQKENI. Trimming took 2 bases from V and 2 from J, leaving 9 bases between them. This CDR3 is built from 14 residues. The chain's CDR3 is CASSPGRDQETQYF. CDR3 DNA sequence: TGTGCCAGCTCACCAGGGCGGGATCAAGAGACCCAGTACTTC.

The table lists this clonotype with many counts. The chain has TRBV5-6 and TRBJ2-5, with D uncertain. The CDR3 totals 11 residues. Germline V gene lookup returns CDR1 SGHDT and CDR2 YYEEEE. The V end was cut by 6 bases, the J end by 5 bases, with 8 bases between. CDR3 DNA: TGTGCCAGCAATCGAGCGGAGACCCAGTACTTC. Residues: CASNRAETQYF.

This clonotype came up a few times. This may stem from a read error, because a much larger clone lies one nucleotide away. The CDR3, as DNA: TGTGCCAGCAGCCAATCTTCCCTAGCGGGAGCAGGTGAGCAGTTCTTC. Translated: CASSQSSLAGAGEQFF. The V call is TRBV3-1, the J call TRBJ2-1, with TRBD2 identical over 10 bases. V shed 2 bases, J shed 9 bases, and the junction held 10 bases outside the gene matches. CDR1 LGHDT and CDR2 YNNKEL come from the germline V gene (reference sequence). The CDR3 has 16 residues.

The V gene is TRBV30, the J gene TRBJ2-7, with unresolved D. Looked up from germline, CDR1 is GTSNPN and CDR2 is SVGIG (reference sequence). This CDR3 region has 14 residues. Trimming shortened V by 4 bases and J by 5 bases, and 18 bases separated the two germline ends. The CDR3 bases are TGTGCCTGGAATAAGGGCGGTAGTGGGGACGAGCAGTACTTC. Its protein is CAWNKGGSGDEQYF.

This clonotype was observed many times. V and J are TRBV15 and TRBJ2-1; 9 nucleotides align to TRBD2. CDR1 LNHNV and CDR2 YYDKDF come from the germline V gene (reference sequence). The CDR3 covers 16 residues. With V trimmed by 1 base and J by 3 bases, 4 bases remained unmatched. The CDR3 protein is CATSRVRLADYNEQFF. The DNA of the CDR3 is TGTGCCACCAGCAGAGTTCGACTAGCGGACTACAATGAGCAGTTCTTC.

The gene calls are TRBV15 and TRBJ1-4; 10 bases line up with TRBD1. V lost 3 bases and J lost 5; bases outside the gene matches: 3. This CDR3 is built from 15 residues. The V gene's germline CDR1 is LNHNV and CDR2 YYDKDF (reference sequence). CDR3: CATSRRTGGNEKLFF. DNA of the CDR3: TGTGCCACCAGCAGGCGGACAGGGGGAAATGAAAAACTGTTTTTT.

This clonotype was picked up many times. This chain joins TRBV28 and TRBJ2-7, with D possibly being TRBD2 (6 bases). This CDR3 comprises 14 residues. CDR1 is MDHEN, CDR2 SYDVKM, per germline. Trimming stripped 6 bases from V and 3 bases from J, with 15 bases between. The CDR3 nucleotides are TGTGCCAGCAGCCCAACCGGGGGAAACTACGAGCAGTACTTC. The encoded protein is CASSPTGGNYEQYF.

This clonotype was detected ten times or more. The V call is TRBV15, the J call TRBJ1-2; 9 bases are shared with TRBD1. V lost 2 bases to trimming and J lost 6 bases; unmatched junction nucleotides: 4. Germline CDR1 and CDR2: LNHNV and YYDKDF (reference sequence). The CDR3 contains 14 residues. Here the CDR3 DNA reads TGTGCCACCAGCAGAACAGGGGGCCAGGATGGCTACACCTTC. This gives the protein CATSRTGGQDGYTF.

This clonotype has a handful of counts. The V gene is TRBV20-1, the J gene TRBJ2-7, with D possibly TRBD2 on 6 matching bases. The germline V gene encodes CDR1 DFQATT and CDR2 SNEGSKA (reference sequence). Trimming took 3 bases from V and 0 from J, leaving 9 bases between them. This CDR3 is built from 13 residues. The CDR3: CSARAGHSYEQYF. In DNA form, the CDR3 reads TGCAGTGCTAGGGCGGGGCACTCCTACGAGCAGTACTTC.